The rows below give T cell receptor beta chains drawn from one sample of a study of CD8 T cells in Susac syndrome. TCRdb ran MiXCR on the immunoSEQ multiplex PCR reads and lists one entry per CDR3 protein. This sample has 150,000 to 250,000 distinct CDR3 sequences, with roughly 96% found just once. Sequencing input: CD4+ T cells from PBMCs. Every receptor here comes from a human donor with multiple sclerosis. The CDR3 runs from the conserved cysteine through the conserved F or W. D genes are given only for firm matches. Only some rows state a clone size, as once, few, many or a class for expanded clones.

V gene,D gene,J gene,clone size,CDR3 protein,CDR3 DNA
TRBV12-3/TRBV12-4,NA,TRBJ1-5,NA,CASRGEHPSNQPQHF,TGTGCCAGCAGGGGGGAACACCCTAGCAATCAGCCCCAGCATTTT
TRBV18,TRBD1,TRBJ2-7,NA,CASSPPRQGYEQYF,TGTGCCAGCTCACCCCCCCGACAGGGATACGAGCAGTACTTC
TRBV14,NA,TRBJ1-4,NA,CASSPEYARNEKLFF,TGTGCCAGCAGCCCAGAGTACGCGAGGAATGAAAAACTGTTTTTT
TRBV6-6,NA,TRBJ2-5,NA,CASSPSPGAVGTQYF,TGTGCCAGCAGCCCTTCTCCGGGGGCGGTTGGGACCCAGTACTTC
TRBV4-2,NA,TRBJ1-1,NA,CASSPAQGTEAFF,TGTGCCAGCAGCCCGGCACAGGGAACTGAAGCTTTCTTT
TRBV19,TRBD1,TRBJ2-7,NA,CASSDPGTGAHEQYF,TGTGCCAGTAGTGACCCCGGGACAGGGGCCCACGAGCAGTACTTC
TRBV5-4,TRBD1,TRBJ2-7,NA,CASSLEGALAYEQYF,TGTGCCAGCAGCTTAGAGGGGGCGCTAGCCTACGAGCAGTACTTC
TRBV29-1,TRBD2,TRBJ2-5,NA,CSERAGAEETQYF,TGCAGCGAAAGAGCGGGGGCCGAAGAGACCCAGTACTTC
TRBV20-1,NA,TRBJ2-1,NA,CSARDGPRQEQFF,TGCAGTGCTAGAGATGGGCCCAGGCAGGAGCAGTTCTTC
TRBV5-4,NA,TRBJ1-2,NA,CASSSGRGQGIDGYTF,TGTGCCAGCAGCTCCGGTAGGGGCCAGGGGATTGACGGCTACACCTTC
TRBV7-2,NA,TRBJ2-7,NA,CASSSPAIIGAGEQYF,TGTGCCAGCAGCTCCCCCGCGATTATCGGGGCGGGGGAGCAGTACTTC
TRBV29-1,TRBD1,TRBJ2-7,NA,CSVPTKQGSPYEQYF,TGCAGCGTCCCCACCAAACAGGGGTCTCCCTACGAGCAGTACTTC
TRBV3-1,NA,TRBJ2-7,NA,CASSQKDGEQYF,TGTGCCAGCAGCCAAAAGGACGGCGAGCAGTACTTC
TRBV7-2,NA,TRBJ1-5,once,CASRLQGGNQPQHF,TGTGCCAGCAGACTACAAGGGGGCAATCAGCCCCAGCATTTT
TRBV27,NA,TRBJ2-1,NA,CASSPQTGRAEQFF,TGTGCCAGCAGTCCTCAGACAGGACGGGCTGAGCAGTTCTTC
TRBV6-5,NA,TRBJ1-6,NA,CASSYFRRRGSPLHF,TGTGCCAGCAGTTACTTCAGGAGGAGGGGTTCACCCCTCCACTTT
TRBV20-1,TRBD2,TRBJ2-1,NA,CSARDGTSSEQFF,TGCAGTGCTAGAGATGGGACTAGCAGCGAGCAGTTCTTC
TRBV6-5,TRBD1,TRBJ1-1,NA,CASSYGTVTEAFF,TGTGCCAGCAGTTATGGGACAGTGACTGAAGCTTTCTTT
TRBV20-1,NA,TRBJ2-3,NA,CSARVGVPQYF,TGCAGTGCTAGAGTGGGTGTGCCGCAGTATTTT
TRBV29-1,NA,TRBJ1-1,NA,CSLGDTEAFF,TGCAGCTTGGGGGACACTGAAGCTTTCTTT
TRBV18,NA,TRBJ2-2,once,CASSRNVGELFF,TGTGCCAGCTCACGCAACGTCGGGGAGCTGTTTTTT
TRBV7-9,NA,TRBJ2-7,NA,CATQTGTNYEQYF,TGTGCCACCCAGACCGGGACAAACTACGAGCAGTACTTC
TRBV7-9,NA,TRBJ2-1,NA,CASGQSSYNEQFF,TGTGCCAGCGGACAGAGCTCCTACAATGAGCAGTTCTTC
TRBV12-3/TRBV12-4,NA,TRBJ1-5,once,CASSTGGPHQPQHF,TGTGCCAGCAGTACAGGCGGGCCCCATCAGCCCCAGCATTTT
TRBV20-1,TRBD2,TRBJ2-1,NA,CSARAGTSNYNEQFF,TGCAGTGCTAGAGCCGGGACTAGCAATTACAATGAGCAGTTCTTC
TRBV30,NA,TRBJ1-2,NA,CAWVQDAGGYTF,TGTGCCTGGGTACAAGACGCTGGAGGCTACACCTTC
TRBV15,NA,TRBJ2-1,NA,CATSPRDGDFEQFF,TGTGCCACCAGCCCCCGGGACGGAGATTTCGAGCAGTTCTTC
TRBV4-1,NA,TRBJ2-7,NA,CASSQALAVGGEQYF,TGCGCCAGCAGCCAAGCACTAGCAGTCGGGGGCGAGCAGTACTTC
TRBV5-1,NA,TRBJ2-2,NA,CASSLFTGELFF,TGCGCCAGCAGCCTATTCACCGGGGAGCTGTTTTTT
TRBV29-1,TRBD2,TRBJ2-1,NA,CSVSGREEFF,TGCAGCGTTAGCGGGAGGGAGGAGTTCTTC
TRBV25-1,NA,TRBJ1-6,NA,CASRDVGGDSPLHF,TGTGCCAGCAGAGACGTCGGGGGGGATTCACCCCTCCACTTT
TRBV29-1,NA,TRBJ2-7,once,CSVGVLARGYEQYF,TGCAGCGTTGGGGTACTAGCAAGAGGGTACGAGCAGTACTTC
TRBV20-1,NA,TRBJ1-2,once,CSSTEVAYGYTF,TGCAGTTCTACGGAGGTTGCCTATGGCTACACCTTC
TRBV4-2,NA,TRBJ2-2,NA,CASSQDTAGELFF,TGTGCCAGCAGCCAAGATACCGCCGGGGAGCTGTTTTTT
TRBV29-1,TRBD2,TRBJ2-3,NA,CSVARSSGGTDTQYF,TGCAGCGTTGCGCGGTCTAGCGGGGGCACAGATACGCAGTATTTT
TRBV2,NA,TRBJ1-1,once,CASGGMNTEAFF,TGTGCCAGCGGGGGGATGAACACTGAAGCTTTCTTT
TRBV29-1,NA,TRBJ2-7,few,CSVGADSYEQYF,TGCAGCGTTGGGGCCGACAGCTACGAGCAGTACTTC
TRBV20-1,NA,TRBJ2-7,NA,CSALRLYEQYF,TGCAGTGCCCTGAGGCTCTACGAGCAGTACTTC
TRBV5-6,NA,TRBJ2-3,NA,CASSLAYSTQYF,TGTGCCAGCAGCCTGGCGTACAGCACGCAGTATTTT
TRBV14,NA,TRBJ2-1,few,CASSRRSYNEQFF,TGTGCCAGCAGCCGTCGCTCCTACAATGAGCAGTTCTTC
TRBV2,NA,TRBJ2-5,NA,CASIRTVQETQYF,TGTGCCAGCATCCGGACCGTCCAAGAGACCCAGTACTTC
TRBV20-1,TRBD1,TRBJ2-1,NA,CSARDLWTGGAGNEQFF,TGCAGTGCTAGGGACCTTTGGACAGGGGGCGCGGGCAATGAGCAGTTCTTC
TRBV19,TRBD1,TRBJ1-5,NA,CASNLGGDSQHF,TGTGCCAGTAACCTGGGGGGGGACAGCCAGCATTTT
TRBV29-1,NA,TRBJ1-1,NA,CSAGGGAAQGAFF,TGCAGCGCCGGAGGCGGGGCCGCCCAGGGAGCTTTCTTT
TRBV30,NA,TRBJ1-2,NA,CAWRTYRSQRGYTF,TGTGCCTGGAGAACGTACCGGTCGCAACGTGGCTACACCTTC
TRBV6-6,NA,TRBJ1-2,NA,CALSTGDGYTF,TGTGCCCTTAGTACGGGTGATGGCTACACCTTC
TRBV14,NA,TRBJ2-7,NA,CASSGGPYYEQYF,TGTGCCAGCAGCGGGGGTCCCTACTACGAGCAGTACTTC
TRBV6-4,NA,TRBJ1-5,NA,CASSETQPQHF,TGTGCCAGCAGTGAAACCCAGCCCCAGCATTTT
TRBV20-1,NA,TRBJ2-7,NA,CSASGYGAGDYEQYF,TGCAGTGCTAGCGGTTACGGAGCGGGTGACTACGAGCAGTACTTC
TRBV27,NA,TRBJ2-6,NA,CASSLTGIYGANVLTF,TGTGCCAGCAGTTTAACAGGGATCTATGGGGCCAACGTCCTGACTTTC
TRBV5-4,NA,TRBJ2-7,NA,CASSRFMGQALYEQYF,TGTGCCAGCAGCCGCTTTATGGGGCAGGCACTCTACGAGCAGTACTTC
TRBV18,NA,TRBJ1-1,NA,CASSPNEVPGDTEAFF,TGTGCCAGCTCACCAAATGAGGTCCCGGGAGACACTGAAGCTTTCTTT
TRBV12-3/TRBV12-4,NA,TRBJ1-1,NA,CASSSDTGEAFF,TGTGCCAGCAGTTCGGACACCGGGGAAGCTTTCTTT